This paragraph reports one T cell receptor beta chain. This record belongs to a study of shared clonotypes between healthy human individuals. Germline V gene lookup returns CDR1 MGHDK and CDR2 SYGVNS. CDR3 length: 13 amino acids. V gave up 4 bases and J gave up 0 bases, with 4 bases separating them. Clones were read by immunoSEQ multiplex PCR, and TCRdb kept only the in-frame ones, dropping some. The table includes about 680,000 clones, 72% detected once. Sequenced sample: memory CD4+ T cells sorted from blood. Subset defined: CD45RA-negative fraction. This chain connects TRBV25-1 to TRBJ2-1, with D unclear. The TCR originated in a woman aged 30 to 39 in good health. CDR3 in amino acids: CASSASSYNEQFF. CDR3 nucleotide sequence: TGTGCCAGCAGTGCGAGCTCCTACAATGAGCAGTTCTTC.